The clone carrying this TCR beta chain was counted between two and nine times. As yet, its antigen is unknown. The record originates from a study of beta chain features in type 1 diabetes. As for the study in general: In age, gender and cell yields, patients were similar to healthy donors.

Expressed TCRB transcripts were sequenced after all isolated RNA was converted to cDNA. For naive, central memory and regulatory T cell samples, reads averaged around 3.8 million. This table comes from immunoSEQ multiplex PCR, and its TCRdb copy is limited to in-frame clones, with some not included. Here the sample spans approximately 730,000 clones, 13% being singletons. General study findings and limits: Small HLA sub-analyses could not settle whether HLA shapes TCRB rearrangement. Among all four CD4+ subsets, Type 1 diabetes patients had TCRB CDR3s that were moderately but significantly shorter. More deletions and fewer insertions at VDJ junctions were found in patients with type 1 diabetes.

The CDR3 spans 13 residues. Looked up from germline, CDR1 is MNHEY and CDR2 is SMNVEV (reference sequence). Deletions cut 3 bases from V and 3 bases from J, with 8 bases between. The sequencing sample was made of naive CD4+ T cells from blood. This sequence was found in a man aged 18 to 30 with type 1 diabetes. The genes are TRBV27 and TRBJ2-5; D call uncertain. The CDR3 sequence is CASSFSGEETQYF. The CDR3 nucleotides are TGTGCCAGCAGTTTTTCGGGCGAAGAGACCCAGTACTTC.